Each of the 27 T cell receptor beta chains below was sequenced from the same sample in a study of cytomegalovirus exposure and HLA in healthy donors. PCR employed 60 Vbeta and 13 Jbeta primers. Assay used: immunoSEQ multiplex PCR; TCRdb lists only in-frame clones, some missing. The sample has about 160,000 clones, approximately 85% seen once. The material sequenced was PBMCs. These receptor sequences come from a man younger than 35 in good health and CMV-seropositive.

This sequence joins TRBV11-2 and TRBJ2-5, with a tentative D call TRBD2 (7 bases). V gave up 1 base and J gave up 5 bases, with 17 bases separating them. Germline CDR1 reads SGHAT; CDR2 reads FQNNGV. The CDR3 consists of 16 residues. CDR3 in amino acids: CASSLVLGGPRETQYF. CDR3 in DNA: TGTGCCAGCAGCTTAGTCCTGGGGGGGCCTAGGGAGACCCAGTACTTC.

The CDR3: CASSYGTGDNEQFF. The CDR3 DNA reads TGTGCCAGCAGCTACGGGACAGGGGACAATGAGCAGTTCTTC. The chain links TRBV13 to TRBJ2-1, with 10 bases fitting TRBD1. The CDR3 sequence is 14 residues long. V dropped 4 bases and J dropped 5; count of bases not matched to a gene: 2. Germline V gene lookup returns CDR1 PRHDT and CDR2 FYEKMQ (reference sequence).

On this clone itself: The junction shows a germline mismatch at one end, possibly a read error. CDR3 in DNA: TGTGCCAGCAGCGTAGATTCCTCCGAGCAGTACTTC. Amino acid sequence: CASSVDSSEQYF. The chain uses TRBV9 and TRBJ2-7; D is uncertain. The CDR3 has 12 residues. Germline V gives CDR1 SGDLS, CDR2 YYNGEE.

This chain uses TRBV7-2 with TRBJ2-1; the match to TRBD2 covers 10 bases. The junction had 8 bases not matched to a gene; V was cut back by 3 bases and J by 6 bases. Looked up from germline, CDR1 is SGHTA and CDR2 is FQGNSA. The CDR3 is 16 residues long. DNA for the CDR3: TGTGCCAGCAGCTTGGCCGGGACTAGCGTACCCAATGAGCAGTTCTTC. Residues: CASSLAGTSVPNEQFF.

CDR3 DNA: TGTGCCAGCAGCTTGAACATCTTATCTGGAAACACCATATATTTT. Amino acid sequence: CASSLNILSGNTIYF. The chain links TRBV5-6 to TRBJ1-3, with unresolved D. Deletions cut 1 base from V and 1 base from J, with 9 bases between. CDR3 length: 15 amino acids. CDR1 and CDR2 (germline): SGHDT, YYEEEE.

The chain recombines TRBV27 with TRBJ2-7, with TRBD2 matching 7 bases. CDR1 and CDR2 from the germline V gene are MNHEY and SMNVEV (reference sequence). The junction had 15 bases not matched to a gene; V was cut back by 6 bases and J by 7 bases. This CDR3 spans 15 amino acids. The DNA for the CDR3 is TGTGCCAGCAGCGTGGGGGGGGGTCCATCTCGAGAGCAGTACTTC. Translation gives CASSVGGGPSREQYF.

The J gene is TRBJ2-2, the V gene TRBV2; maybe TRBD1 (6 bases). Trimming stripped 4 bases from V and 2 bases from J, with 8 bases between. The CDR3 runs 14 residues. The V gene's germline CDR1 is SNHLY and CDR2 FYNNEI. Here the CDR3 reads CASSGGGNTGELFF. DNA for the CDR3: TGTGCCAGCAGTGGAGGGGGAAACACCGGGGAGCTGTTTTTT. The variable domain in full, with the rest retrieved from reference TRBV2 and TRBJ2-2, is EPEVTQTPSHQVTQMGQEVILRCVPISNHLYFYWYRQILGQKVEFLVSFYNNEISEKSEIFDDQFSVERPDGSNFTLKIRSTKLEDSAMYFCASSGGGNTGELFFGEGSRLTVL.

The rearrangement links TRBV10-3 to TRBJ1-2; D remains ambiguous. In germline, CDR1 is ENHRY, CDR2 SYGVKD. The CDR3 is 15 amino acids. Trimming took off 0 bases at V and 0 bases at J, with 8 bases between the two ends. The CDR3 is CAISESTEPNYGYTF. In DNA form, the CDR3 reads TGTGCCATCAGTGAGTCAACAGAACCTAACTATGGCTACACCTTC.

V usage is TRBV4-1 and J usage is TRBJ1-1; weak D call: TRBD1 (6 bases). The CDR3 loop spans 17 amino acids. Trimming pared 1 base from V and 0 bases from J, leaving 15 bases between. Germline V CDR1 and CDR2: MGHRA, YSYEKL. CDR3 sequence (DNA): TGCGCCAGCAGCCAAGGGTGGGGGGGGCTGGTGAACACTGAAGCTTTCTTT. Protein product: CASSQGWGGLVNTEAFF.

The genes are TRBV13 and TRBJ2-2; D remains unclear. The CDR3 is made up of 15 amino acids. Germline CDR1 is PRHDT and CDR2 is FYEKMQ (reference sequence). V lost 5 bases and J lost 7, with 17 bases in between. The CDR3 loop reads CASSDVSRLGGELFF. CDR3 DNA sequence: TGTGCCAGCAGCGACGTTTCGAGGCTGGGCGGGGAGCTGTTTTTT. The whole variable domain, remainder taken from reference TRBV13 and TRBJ2-2, is AAGVIQSPRHLIKEKRETATLKCYPIPRHDTVYWYQQGPGQDPQFLISFYEKMQSDKGSIPDRFSAQQFSDYHSELNMSSLELGDSALYFCASSDVSRLGGELFFGEGSRLTVL.

The chain uses TRBV6-6 and TRBJ2-1; TRBD2 matches 11 bases. The germline V gene has CDR1 MNHNY and CDR2 SVGAGI (reference sequence). This CDR3 has 16 residues. J lost 7 bases, V lost 7 bases, and 12 bases had no gene match. The CDR3 protein is CASTHSGGANRNEQFF. The CDR3 nucleotides read TGTGCCAGCACCCATAGCGGGGGGGCCAATAGGAATGAGCAGTTCTTC.

CDR3: CASSLARGANTEAFF. The CDR3 coding sequence is TGTGCCAGCAGCTTAGCGCGGGGGGCGAACACTGAAGCTTTCTTT. The chain joins TRBV7-9 to TRBJ1-1, with a possible D match to TRBD1 (6 bases). The CDR3 is 15 amino acids. V lost 0 bases to trimming and J lost 1 base, with 9 bases between them. Per the germline V gene, CDR1 is SEHNR and CDR2 is FQNEAQ (reference sequence).

This clone was detected only once. The V gene is TRBV27, the J gene TRBJ1-2, with D hard to call. The CDR3 is 14 residues long. Trimming stripped 10 bases from V and 2 bases from J, with 17 bases between. CDR1 MNHEY and CDR2 SMNVEV come from the germline V gene (reference sequence). CDR3 coding DNA: TGTGCCACCGGGATACACCCATCCAACTATGGCTACACCTTC. The encoded protein is CATGIHPSNYGYTF.

This clone has a single count. The chain carries TRBV5-6 and TRBJ1-6; 8 positions match TRBD1. V lost 1 base and J lost 9; bases outside the gene matches: 18. The germline V gene has CDR1 SGHDT and CDR2 YYEEEE. This CDR3 comprises 19 residues. In DNA form, the CDR3 reads TGTGCCAGCAGCTTGAGGGAATGGACAGGGCCGTGGTCTGGTTCACCCCTCCACTTT. This codes for CASSLREWTGPWSGSPLHF.

The chain has TRBV30 and TRBJ2-3; the match to TRBD2 covers 10 bases. Germline values: CDR1 GTSNPN, CDR2 SVGIG (reference sequence). This CDR3 contains 16 residues. V was clipped by 5 bases and J by 3 bases; unmatched bases: 11. Here the CDR3 DNA reads TGTGCCTGGCAAACCTTTTCGGGACTAGCGACAGATACGCAGTATTTT. It is translated as CAWQTFSGLATDTQYF.

The chain uses TRBV11-2 and TRBJ2-7; 13 bases fit TRBD2. The CDR3 runs 17 residues. Looked up from germline, CDR1 is SGHAT and CDR2 is FQNNGV. The V segment lost 1 base and the J segment 4 bases; nucleotides outside the gene matches: 7. The CDR3, as DNA: TGTGCCAGCAGCTTAGCATGGACTAGCGGGGGAGAGTACGAGCAGTACTTC. This gives the protein CASSLAWTSGGEYEQYF.

V and J are TRBV7-2 and TRBJ1-5, with 8 positions matching TRBD1. Trimming removed 1 base from V and 3 bases from J; junction bases left unmatched: 2. The CDR3 length is 15 residues. Germline values: CDR1 SGHTA, CDR2 FQGNSA. The CDR3 sequence: CASSLVGQDNQPQHF. In nucleotides, the CDR3 is TGTGCCAGCAGCTTAGTGGGACAGGACAATCAGCCCCAGCATTTT.

This sequence joins TRBV4-1 and TRBJ1-1; 7 bases map to TRBD1. The junction had 9 bases not matched to a gene; V was cut back by 0 bases and J by 5 bases. The CDR3 is 16 amino acids. The germline V gene has CDR1 MGHRA and CDR2 YSYEKL. In DNA, the CDR3 is TGCGCCAGCAGCCAAGATATTAGACAGGGAGGTACTGAAGCTTTCTTT. Encoded protein: CASSQDIRQGGTEAFF.

This clone showed up just a few times. The chain is built from TRBV7-9 and TRBJ2-2, with TRBD1 as a possible D gene (5 bases). The CDR3 extends over 15 amino acids. Trimming removed 5 bases from V and 0 bases from J, with 10 bases in between. Germline V lookup: CDR1 SEHNR, CDR2 FQNEAQ (reference sequence). In nucleotides, the CDR3 is TGTGCCAGCAGCGACAGCCCCACGAACACCGGGGAGCTGTTTTTT. Amino acids: CASSDSPTNTGELFF.

The chain employs TRBV7-8 and TRBJ2-3; no clear D gene. Trimming pared 0 bases from V and 6 bases from J, leaving 10 bases between. Per germline, CDR1 SGHVS and CDR2 FQNEAQ. The CDR3 sequence is 14 residues long. The CDR3 sequence: CASSLAQAVDTQYF. CDR3 in DNA: TGTGCCAGCAGCTTAGCGCAGGCTGTGGATACGCAGTATTTT.

This clone was seen only once. The chain uses TRBV6-5 and TRBJ1-5; D uncertain. V dropped 6 bases and J dropped 2 bases, with 14 bases sitting between them. Germline CDR1 is MNHEY and CDR2 is SVGAGI. CDR3 length: 15 residues. CDR3 bases: TGTGCCAGCAGCCCCAGTACCTCGCGCAATCAGCCCCAGCATTTT. It specifies CASSPSTSRNQPQHF.

V gene TRBV4-3 combines with J gene TRBJ2-5, with 9 bases that match TRBD1. The DNA matches TRBJ2-7 better at its end, which makes the J call doubtful. The CDR3 is made up of 15 amino acids. Germline CDR1 and CDR2: LGHNA and YSLEER. The CDR3, as DNA: TGCGCCAGCAGAGTTGGACAGGGGTCTTCCTACGAGCAGTACTTC. This codes for CASRVGQGSSYEQYF.

For the CDR3, the DNA is TGTGCCAGCAGCTTACAGGGGTTGAGCACAGATACGCAGTATTTT. It translates to CASSLQGLSTDTQYF. The rearrangement links TRBV9 to TRBJ2-3; 7 positions match TRBD1. Germline V gives CDR1 SGDLS, CDR2 YYNGEE. V dropped 4 bases and J dropped 0; count of bases not matched to a gene: 5. The CDR3 has 15 residues.

V usage is TRBV30 and J usage is TRBJ1-1; 8 bases line up with TRBD1. V lost 0 bases to trimming and J lost 4 bases; unmatched junction nucleotides: 4. This CDR3 contains 14 residues. CDR1 is GTSNPN, CDR2 SVGIG, per germline (reference sequence). CDR3 protein: CAWSVGTGGTEAFF. DNA for the CDR3: TGTGCCTGGAGTGTCGGGACAGGAGGCACTGAAGCTTTCTTT.

The CDR3 DNA sequence: TGTGCCAGCAGTTTATTTAGGTCGGACAGCGCCTCCTATAATTCACCCCTCCACTTT. It translates to CASSLFRSDSASYNSPLHF. The gene calls are TRBV27 and TRBJ1-6; D might be TRBD1 (6 bases). Trimming left V 1 base short and J 0 bases short, with 16 bases between. Germline CDR1 reads MNHEY; CDR2 reads SMNVEV (reference sequence). The CDR3 length is 19 residues.

V and J are TRBV6-5 and TRBJ1-4; D gene unclear. There are 14 residues in the CDR3. Trimming stripped 5 bases from V and 0 bases from J, with 7 bases between. Germline assignment: CDR1 MNHEY and CDR2 SVGAGI. CDR3 bases: TGTGCCAGCAGTCTCACTGCAACTAATGAAAAACTGTTTTTT. Amino acids: CASSLTATNEKLFF.

A remark on this clone: Other DNA sequences of this sample code for an identical CDR3. The chain has TRBV5-1 and TRBJ1-1, with D possibly being TRBD1 (5 bases). CDR1 and CDR2 from the germline V gene are SGHRS and YFSETQ. The V gene lost 1 base and the J gene lost 1 base, with 8 bases spanning the gap. The CDR3 contains 14 residues. The CDR3 spells CASSLPGQNTEAFF. CDR3 nucleotide sequence: TGCGCCAGCAGCTTGCCAGGGCAGAACACTGAAGCTTTCTTT.